Shown below are 9 T cell receptor beta chains from a single sample sequenced in a study of control samples from healthy donors and cancer patients. Using immunoSEQ multiplex PCR, the repertoire was profiled, and TCRdb retains in-frame clones only, with some absent. The table has 99,000 or so clones, roughly four fifths seen once. The sample consisted of blood. Receptors originate from a man aged 55 to 70 in good health.

The chain combines TRBV19 with TRBJ2-7; 8 nucleotides align to TRBD1. The junction had 10 bases not matched to a gene; V was cut back by 5 bases and J by 4 bases. The V gene's germline CDR1 is LNHDA and CDR2 SQIVND (reference sequence). There are 15 residues in the CDR3. The CDR3 DNA reads as TGTGCCAGTAGTCTCCAGGGACAGGAACGGTACGAGCAGTACTTC. It translates to CASSLQGQERYEQYF. The entire variable domain, with the rest obtained from reference TRBV19 and TRBJ2-7, is as follows: DGGITQSPKYLFRKEGQNVTLSCEQNLNHDAMYWYRQDPGQGLRLIYYSQIVNDFQKGDIAEGYSVSREKKESFPLTVTSAQKNPTAFYLCASSLQGQERYEQYFGPGTRLTVT.

The V call is TRBV3-1 (or the pseudogene TRBV3-2), the J call TRBJ2-3; 8 bases agree with TRBD1. CDR3 length equals 17 residues. The V and J ends lost 4 bases and 2 bases, in that order; junction bases with no gene match: 11. The germline V gene encodes CDR1 LGHDT and CDR2 YNNKEL (reference sequence). The CDR3 coding sequence is TGTGCCAGCAGCCTCTTTCTGGGCAGGGGGCCCACAGATACGCAGTATTTT. It specifies CASSLFLGRGPTDTQYF.

The V gene is TRBV6-5, the J gene TRBJ1-5; the match to TRBD1 covers 7 bases. Losses at the gene ends were 6 bases for V and 4 bases for J; bases not matched to a gene: 6. The CDR3 extends over 14 amino acids. Germline V gene data show CDR1 as MNHEY and CDR2 as SVGAGI. This CDR3 reads CASSSGTENQPQHF. The CDR3 coding sequence is TGTGCCAGCAGCTCCGGGACAGAGAATCAGCCCCAGCATTTT.

The chain combines TRBV6-5 with TRBJ2-7; D is unresolved. In germline, CDR1 is MNHEY, CDR2 SVGAGI. The CDR3 is made up of 15 amino acids. Trimming pared 2 bases from V and 2 bases from J, leaving 13 bases between. CDR3: CASSYRNLATYEQYF. The CDR3, as DNA: TGTGCCAGCAGTTACCGGAACCTGGCTACCTACGAGCAGTACTTC.

The V gene is TRBV7-8, the J gene TRBJ2-7; D possibly corresponds to TRBD1 (6 bases). The V and J ends lost 5 bases and 0 bases respectively, with 17 bases between them. The length of the CDR3 is 16 residues. The V gene's germline CDR1 is SGHVS and CDR2 FQNEAQ. The CDR3 DNA reads TGTGCCAGCAGCGCATTCCCCGACAGGAACTCCTACGAGCAGTACTTC. This gives the protein CASSAFPDRNSYEQYF.

Only one count was recorded for this clone. The CDR3 DNA follows: TGTGCCAGCAGTGTAAACCCGGGACAGGGGAGGCGAGATACGCAGTATTTT. It yields the protein CASSVNPGQGRRDTQYF. The chain recombines TRBV28 with TRBJ2-3; 10 nucleotides align to TRBD1. V dropped 5 bases and J dropped 5; count of bases not matched to a gene: 13. The CDR3 length is 17 residues. Germline V gene sequence: CDR1 MDHEN, CDR2 SYDVKM.

This chain joins TRBV30 and TRBJ1-5; the match to TRBD1 covers 8 bases. V gave up 0 bases and J gave up 7 bases; unmatched junction bases: 5. The germline gives CDR1 GTSNPN, CDR2 SVGIG (reference sequence). The CDR3 runs 14 residues. DNA for the CDR3: TGTGCCTGGAGTGTGGGACAGGACTCGCAGCCCCAGCATTTT. As protein: CAWSVGQDSQPQHF. Full variable domain (remainder filled in from reference TRBV30 and TRBJ1-5): SQTIHQWPATLVQPVGSPLSLECTVEGTSNPNLYWYRQAAGRGLQLLFYSVGIGQISSEVPQNLSASRPQDRQFILSSKKLLLSDSGFYLCAWSVGQDSQPQHFGDGTRLSIL.

This clone was found a few times. The J gene is TRBJ1-6, the V gene TRBV27; a possible D gene is TRBD1 (5 bases). V dropped 2 bases and J dropped 7 bases, with 12 bases sitting between them. Germline values: CDR1 MNHEY, CDR2 SMNVEV (reference sequence). CDR3 length equals 15 residues. In DNA, the CDR3 is TGTGCCAGCAGTTTAGAGGGGAATAGAAATTCACCCCTCCACTTT. Protein sequence: CASSLEGNRNSPLHF.

The V gene is TRBV7-9, the J gene TRBJ1-6; no reliable D call. CDR1 SEHNR and CDR2 FQNEAQ come from the germline V gene (reference sequence). CDR3 length: 14 residues. The germline V and J ends were trimmed by 1 base and 7 bases, with 8 bases remaining between them. The CDR3 reads CASSLERQNSPLHF. The CDR3 nucleotides read TGTGCCAGCAGCTTAGAACGGCAGAATTCACCCCTCCACTTT.